One and the same sample provided the 31 T cell receptor beta chains below, sequenced in a study of blood T cell repertoires in COVID-19. The data were produced by immunoSEQ multiplex PCR, yet TCRdb's version contains in-frame clones alone and is incomplete. The sample has tens of thousands of clones, around 86% seen once. The material sequenced was peripheral blood. The receptors originated from a human donor with acute or convalescent COVID-19. The donor label of this sample is uncertain.

This clone was picked up one time. CDR3 DNA sequence: TGTGCCAGCAGCCAAGTCGGCGGGGGGGCTTTTCCCTCTGGGGCCAACGTCCTGACTTTC. Translated, it gives CASSQVGGGAFPSGANVLTF. V and J are TRBV3-1 (or the pseudogene TRBV3-2) and TRBJ2-6; TRBD2 agrees at 9 bases. This CDR3 has 20 residues. The V and J ends lost 1 base and 0 bases, in that order; junction bases with no gene match: 10. The germline CDR1 and CDR2 sequences are LGHDT and YNNKEL (reference sequence).

The chain has TRBV6-2 or TRBV6-3 and TRBJ1-2, with a tentative D call TRBD1 (6 bases). The CDR3 totals 13 residues. V lost 2 bases, J lost 8 bases, and 12 bases lay in between. Germline V gives CDR1 MNHEY, CDR2 SVGEGT. The CDR3 is CASSYTGGRGYTF. The CDR3 DNA is TGTGCCAGCAGTTACACCGGGGGGCGCGGCTACACCTTC.

The V and J genes are TRBV19 and TRBJ2-7; weak D call: TRBD2 (5 bases). V was cut by 6 bases and J by 2 bases, with 14 bases left in between. This CDR3 has 14 residues. The germline V gene has CDR1 LNHDA and CDR2 SQIVND (reference sequence). The chain's CDR3 is CASSRGSSAYEQYF. The CDR3 region has the DNA TGTGCCAGTAGCCGCGGGTCGAGCGCCTACGAGCAGTACTTC. Complete variable domain (other parts from reference TRBV19 and TRBJ2-7): DGGITQSPKYLFRKEGQNVTLSCEQNLNHDAMYWYRQDPGQGLRLIYYSQIVNDFQKGDIAEGYSVSREKKESFPLTVTSAQKNPTAFYLCASSRGSSAYEQYFGPGTRLTVT.

The rearrangement uses TRBV5-6 and TRBJ1-5; 8 bases are shared with TRBD1. J was trimmed by 6 bases and V by 0 bases; bases with no gene match: 2. CDR1 is SGHDT, CDR2 YYEEEE, per germline. The length of the CDR3 is 14 residues. The CDR3 loop is CASSLGQGSQPQHF. In nucleotides, the CDR3 is TGTGCCAGCAGCTTGGGACAGGGGAGTCAGCCCCAGCATTTT. Full variable domain (rest looked up from reference TRBV5-6 and TRBJ1-5): DAGVTQSPTHLIKTRGQQVTLRCSPKSGHDTVSWYQQALGQGPQFIFQYYEEEERQRGNFPDRFSGHQFPNYSSELNVNALLLGDSALYLCASSLGQGSQPQHFGDGTRLSIL.

The chain couples TRBV6-5 to TRBJ1-2; 8 bases are shared with TRBD1. The CDR3 is 14 amino acids. Germline CDR1 is MNHEY and CDR2 is SVGAGI. V gave up 8 bases and J gave up 4 bases; unmatched junction bases: 9. CDR3 amino acids: CASVLSGQVYGYTF. The CDR3 DNA sequence: TGTGCCAGCGTCCTCTCGGGACAGGTCTATGGCTACACCTTC.

The chain is built from TRBV6-5 and TRBJ2-7, with D perhaps TRBD2 (6 bases). The CDR3 runs 13 residues. Germline V CDR1 and CDR2: MNHEY, SVGAGI. Trimming left V 6 bases short and J 2 bases short, with 11 bases between. The DNA for the CDR3 is TGTGCCAGCAGGTTGGGGGGTCCCTACGAGCAGTACTTC. It translates to CASRLGGPYEQYF.

The V call is TRBV10-1, the J call TRBJ2-7, with 8 bases fitting TRBD1. J gave up 2 bases and V 2 bases, and 8 bases lay outside the gene matches. The CDR3 is 16 amino acids. Germline CDR1 is WNHNN and CDR2 is SYGVQD (reference sequence). CDR3 bases: TGCGCCAGCAGTGAGACGGCCGGGACAGGAACCTACGAGCAGTACTTC. It translates to CASSETAGTGTYEQYF.

The chain employs TRBV30 and TRBJ1-1; D is unresolved. Trimming cost V 3 bases and J 4 bases, with 18 bases left between them. The CDR3 consists of 15 residues. Germline CDR1 GTSNPN, CDR2 SVGIG (reference sequence). Written as DNA, the CDR3 is TGTGCCTGGAGCGTCTTCGGCCGGGGTGGCACTGAAGCTTTCTTT. It is translated as CAWSVFGRGGTEAFF. The full variable domain, in which reference TRBV30 and TRBJ1-1 provide the parts outside the CDR3, is SQTIHQWPATLVQPVGSPLSLECTVEGTSNPNLYWYRQAAGRGLQLLFYSVGIGQISSEVPQNLSASRPQDRQFILSSKKLLLSDSGFYLCAWSVFGRGGTEAFFGQGTRLTVV.

This chain joins TRBV7-9 and TRBJ2-3; D is uncertain. Germline CDR1 SEHNR, CDR2 FQNEAQ (reference sequence). The V and J ends lost 5 bases and 2 bases respectively, with 11 bases between them. The CDR3 sequence is 14 residues long. CDR3: CASSPGGLTDTQYF. CDR3 nucleotides: TGTGCCAGCAGCCCCGGCGGTCTCACAGATACGCAGTATTTT.

This clone was picked up one time. CDR3 nucleotides: TGTGCCAGCAGCTCCCCGAAGGAAGCGGGTGGCGATACGCAGTATTTT. This gives the protein CASSSPKEAGGDTQYF. The chain combines TRBV7-6 with TRBJ2-3; D perhaps matches TRBD2 (6 bases). The germline CDR1 and CDR2 sequences are SGHVS and FNYEAQ. The CDR3 is made up of 16 amino acids. Trimming left V 4 bases short and J 6 bases short, with 20 bases between.

The chain employs TRBV28 and TRBJ2-1, with 8 bases identical to TRBD2. This CDR3 comprises 14 residues. J was trimmed by 7 bases and V by 5 bases; bases with no gene match: 7. CDR1 and CDR2 (germline): MDHEN, SYDVKM. CDR3 DNA: TGTGCCAGCAGTCTCCCGGGACTAGTTAATGAGCAGTTCTTC. As protein: CASSLPGLVNEQFF.

CDR3 protein: CASSLQPRGPQHF. In DNA form, the CDR3 reads TGTGCCAGCAGCTTGCAGCCCCGGGGGCCCCAGCATTTT. The chain joins TRBV7-8 to TRBJ1-5; D remains ambiguous. CDR3 length: 13 amino acids. Trimming stripped 3 bases from V and 9 bases from J, with 12 bases between. The germline V gene encodes CDR1 SGHVS and CDR2 FQNEAQ.

The V call is TRBV27, the J call TRBJ2-3; D unresolved. CDR1 MNHEY and CDR2 SMNVEV come from the germline V gene (reference sequence). With 4 bases removed from V and 4 bases from J, the gap between germline ends came to 6 bases. This CDR3 is built from 12 residues. This CDR3 is CASSSVSDTQYF. For the CDR3, the DNA is TGTGCCAGCAGTTCCGTATCAGATACGCAGTATTTT.

The chain uses TRBV6-2 or TRBV6-3 and TRBJ1-2; 9 nucleotides line up with TRBD1. This CDR3 has 15 residues. The germline V gene has CDR1 MNHEY and CDR2 SVGEGT. Germline trimming cut 6 bases from V and 2 bases from J; bases unmatched to any gene: 7. The CDR3 spells CASSRRDRVNYGYTF. The DNA of the CDR3 is TGTGCCAGCAGCCGCCGGGACAGGGTAAACTATGGCTACACCTTC.

This chain connects TRBV7-8 to TRBJ1-5; 7 bases align to TRBD1. CDR3 length: 18 residues. Germline CDR1 and CDR2: SGHVS and FQNEAQ. J lost 0 bases, V lost 4 bases, and 12 bases had no gene match. CDR3 DNA: TGTGCCAGCAGCTCCCCGGGACAGACGACTGGTAGCAATCAGCCCCAGCATTTT. This translates into CASSSPGQTTGSNQPQHF.

V usage is TRBV25-1 and J usage is TRBJ2-1; D is uncertain. The CDR3 is 13 residues long. Germline assignment: CDR1 MGHDK and CDR2 SYGVNS. V lost 3 bases to trimming and J lost 4 bases, with 7 bases between them. DNA of the CDR3: TGTGCCAGCAGTGATCCCGGTTACAATGAGCAGTTCTTC. Its protein product is CASSDPGYNEQFF.

The chain uses TRBV9 and TRBJ2-5, with D possibly TRBD2 on 6 matching bases. The CDR3 spans 14 residues. Trimming cost V 3 bases and J 5 bases, with 14 bases left between them. CDR1 is SGDLS and CDR2 is YYNGEE in the germline V gene. CDR3 coding DNA: TGTGCCAGCAGCGGGGACTCTGGCGGGGAGACCCAGTACTTC. It encodes CASSGDSGGETQYF.

The rearrangement joins TRBV19 to TRBJ1-5, with D perhaps matching TRBD1 (6 bases). Germline values: CDR1 LNHDA, CDR2 SQIVND (reference sequence). The CDR3 is 16 amino acids. Trimming shortened V by 3 bases and J by 5 bases, and 17 bases separated the two germline ends. The CDR3 nucleotides read TGTGCCAGTAGTATGGGCCACCGGGACATTGATCAGCCCCAGCATTTT. Protein sequence: CASSMGHRDIDQPQHF.

The V and J genes are TRBV28 and TRBJ2-1, with 13 bases matching TRBD2. Trimming cost V 6 bases and J 4 bases; bases outside gene matches: 3. This CDR3 has 15 amino acids. CDR1 and CDR2 from the germline V gene are MDHEN and SYDVKM. The CDR3 nucleotides are TGTGCCAGCAGCGTGACTAGCGGGGGGTACAATGAGCAGTTCTTC. It is translated as CASSVTSGGYNEQFF.

The DNA of the CDR3 is TGTGCCAGCAGCGATCGACTAGACAGTGACCGCACAGATACGCAGTATTTT. It codes for CASSDRLDSDRTDTQYF. The chain is built from TRBV7-9 and TRBJ2-3, with D tentatively TRBD2 (6 bases). The CDR3 runs 17 residues. Per the germline V gene, CDR1 is SEHNR and CDR2 is FQNEAQ (reference sequence). V shed 5 bases and J shed 1 base, with 19 bases lying between them. The full variable domain, its missing parts supplied by reference TRBV7-9 and TRBJ2-3, is DTGVSQNPRHKITKRGQNVTFRCDPISEHNRLYWYRQTLGQGPEFLTYFQNEAQLEKSRLLSDRFSAERPKGSFSTLEIQRTEQGDSAMYLCASSDRLDSDRTDTQYFGPGTRLTVL.

The chain joins TRBV18 to TRBJ2-3; 11 positions match TRBD2. CDR3 length: 20 amino acids. CDR1 and CDR2 from the germline V gene are KGHSH and LQKENI. V shed 3 bases, J shed 0 bases, and the junction held 14 bases outside the gene matches. The CDR3 bases are TGTGCCAGCTCACCCGTGTTTGGGACTAGCGGACCCTCTAGCACAGATACGCAGTATTTT. It specifies CASSPVFGTSGPSSTDTQYF.

In nucleotides, the CDR3 is TGTGCCAGCAGGAGTCTAGCGCCGATCACCGGGGAGCTGTTTTTT. Its protein is CASRSLAPITGELFF. This chain joins TRBV6-5 and TRBJ2-2; the D gene is possibly TRBD2 (6 bases). The germline CDR1 and CDR2 sequences are MNHEY and SVGAGI. This CDR3 is built from 15 residues. V lost 6 bases, J lost 4 bases, and 15 bases lay in between.

The V and J genes are TRBV5-4 and TRBJ2-3; TRBD1 aligns across 8 bases. The CDR3 length is 16 residues. With 4 bases clipped from V and 2 bases from J, the junction kept 9 bases outside the gene matches. CDR1 is SGHNT and CDR2 is YYREEE in the germline V gene (reference sequence). CDR3 DNA sequence: TGTGCCAGCAGCCACAGGGGGTCCTTCAACACAGATACGCAGTATTTT. It encodes CASSHRGSFNTDTQYF. The entire variable domain, with the rest obtained from reference TRBV5-4 and TRBJ2-3, is as follows: ETGVTQSPTHLIKTRGQQVTLRCSSQSGHNTVSWYQQALGQGPQFIFQYYREEENGRGNFPPRFSGLQFPNYSSELNVNALELDDSALYLCASSHRGSFNTDTQYFGPGTRLTVL.

This chain joins TRBV18 and TRBJ1-2, with 7 bases that match TRBD1. The CDR3 runs 14 residues. V lost 3 bases to trimming and J lost 4 bases; unmatched junction nucleotides: 5. CDR1 is KGHSH and CDR2 is LQKENI in the germline V gene. The CDR3 nucleotides read TGTGCCAGCTCACCGGCCCGGGACAGCTATGGCTACACCTTC. Its protein is CASSPARDSYGYTF.

The chain is built from TRBV29-1 and TRBJ1-2; a weak D match, TRBD1 (6 bases). Trimming took 6 bases from V and 5 from J, leaving 13 bases between them. The length of the CDR3 is 12 residues. CDR1 and CDR2 (germline): SQVTM, ANQGSEA. The CDR3 spells CSVQGPQYGYTF. CDR3 DNA sequence: TGCAGCGTACAGGGTCCTCAATATGGCTACACCTTC.

The V gene is TRBV29-1, the J gene TRBJ2-7; a weak D match, TRBD2 (7 bases). Germline-derived CDR1 and CDR2 are SQVTM and ANQGSEA. CDR3 length: 13 residues. Trimming took off 6 bases at V and 7 bases at J, with 19 bases between the two ends. The CDR3 loop reads CSVSRGEGREQYF. The CDR3, as DNA: TGCAGCGTCTCAAGGGGGGAGGGGCGAGAGCAGTACTTC.

The chain joins TRBV9 to TRBJ1-2; 8 nucleotides line up with TRBD1. The germline CDR1 and CDR2 sequences are SGDLS and YYNGEE. This CDR3 is 13 amino acids long. Trimming took 2 bases from V and 8 from J; bases not matched to a gene: 5. The CDR3 region is CASSVQGAWGYTF. The CDR3 DNA sequence: TGTGCCAGCAGCGTGCAGGGGGCATGGGGCTACACCTTC.

The V gene is TRBV19, the J gene TRBJ1-2, with 7 bases aligning to TRBD1. After removal of 5 bases from V and 2 bases from J, the junction contained 5 bases not matched to a gene. CDR1 is LNHDA, CDR2 SQIVND, per germline (reference sequence). The CDR3 has 14 residues. The CDR3 region has the DNA TGTGCCAGTAGTGAAGGGACAGAAAACTATGGCTACACCTTC. Translated: CASSEGTENYGYTF. Variable domain in full (rest from reference TRBV19 and TRBJ1-2): DGGITQSPKYLFRKEGQNVTLSCEQNLNHDAMYWYRQDPGQGLRLIYYSQIVNDFQKGDIAEGYSVSREKKESFPLTVTSAQKNPTAFYLCASSEGTENYGYTFGSGTRLTVV.

V gene TRBV27 combines with J gene TRBJ1-5; a possible D gene is TRBD1 (5 bases). The V gene lost 0 bases and the J gene lost 7 bases, with 7 bases spanning the gap. The CDR3 runs 13 residues. The germline CDR1 and CDR2 sequences are MNHEY and SMNVEV (reference sequence). CDR3 DNA: TGTGCCAGCAGTTTATCGGGGGGACAGCCCCAGCATTTT. This gives the protein CASSLSGGQPQHF.

This rearrangement joins TRBV21-1 to TRBJ2-4; the DNA was not compared with TRBD1, the D call given in the table. TRBV21-1 is an annotated pseudogene. This CDR3 has 15 amino acids. CDR3 nucleotides: TGTGCCAGCAGCAAAGGACCAGGGGCCAAAAACATTCAGTACTTC. Translation gives CASSKGPGAKNIQYF.

The chain is built from TRBV6-2 or TRBV6-3 and TRBJ2-3, with 7 bases aligning to TRBD1. Germline CDR1 reads MNHEY; CDR2 reads SVGEGT. The CDR3 sequence is 15 residues long. Losses at the gene ends were 4 bases for V and 0 bases for J; bases not matched to a gene: 4. The CDR3 here is CASSSWTGSTDTQYF. CDR3 DNA sequence: TGTGCCAGCAGTTCGTGGACAGGTAGCACAGATACGCAGTATTTT.